This T cell receptor (beta chain) was sequenced during a study of T-cell reconstitution after alpha-beta-depleted transplantation in children (TCRdb year 2016). Describing the broader study: The study quantitatively tracked T-cell immune reconstitution after TCRalphabeta/CD19-depleted allogeneic hematopoietic cell transplantation in children using TCR repertoire profiling. What the work shows at the level of the full study, not this receptor alone: In some patients, high TCRbeta diversity at day 60 was attributed to recipient T cells and intrathymic progenitors that had survived conditioning. About two months after transplant, the apparently early recovery of alphabetaT-cell counts reportedly depended on just several hundred clones that had expanded rapidly and came from non-depleted graft cells. Over the following months the frequencies of hyperexpanded clones went down, and after one year T-cell counts and TCRbeta diversity were mostly credited to newly produced T cells.

This clonotype was observed a handful of times. The clone's antigen remains unknown. Base qualities are not recorded, but no much larger clone differs from it by a single base. The treatment or condition label on this specimen signifies: allogeneic hematopoietic cell transplantation with graft depleted of TCRalphabeta T cells and CD19 B cells. Transplant recipients were children who received TCRalphabeta/CD19-depleted allogeneic hematopoietic cell grafts. The junction shows trimming of 4 bases on V and 5 bases on J, and the gene matches do not reach 0 bases of it. According to the germline V gene (reference sequence), CDR1 reads LNHDA and CDR2 reads SQIVND. There are 12 amino acids in the CDR3, from cysteine to phenylalanine inclusive. Only the CDR3 DNA is retained, 36 bases long and in frame from the first base. The method was PCR. The data were produced on an Illumina HiSeq 2500. Molecular barcoding was employed in the preparation of TCR libraries, with unique molecular identifiers being used to normalize TCRbeta repertoire quantification. The raw public data were reprocessed by TCRdb itself: fastp quality trimming at Q25, MiXCR clonotype calling, in-frame beta chains only. Every entry covers one CDR3 protein and lists the most common genes and DNA from its rows. The sample contains approximately 300,000 distinct CDR3 sequences, about a tenth of them found a single time. The ten largest clones represent about 8% of the sample.

The sample in question was PBMCs, obtained before TCRalphabeta/CD19-depleted stem cell transplant. The chain employs TRBV19 and TRBJ2-7; 9 nucleotides in the junction match TRBD1. The TCR was taken from a boy less than two years old with acute myeloid leukemia, due to receive a stem cell transplant. The bases are TGTGCCAGTAGTAGGACAGGGGACGAGCAGTACTTC. This translates into CASSRTGDEQYF.